This T cell receptor (beta chain) came from a study of vaccination effects on CD4 cells after COVID-19. Study-wide findings and caveats: Healthy vaccinees' vaccine-induced clones included only 1 of 255 that recognized common cold coronaviruses. Substantial clonal contraction characterized both infection- and vaccine-induced clones late after vaccination.

For this clone: As yet, its antigen is unknown.

TCRdb keeps only in-frame clones here, not all; method: immunoSEQ multiplex PCR. The sample carries tens of thousands of clones, roughly 79% recorded once. After less than 11 days in culture, the CD4+ T cells were isolated. People in the vaccine group had not been infected with SARS-CoV-2 before, and their nucleocapsid antibodies were negative. Cells had half their medium changed to IL-2 medium on days 3 and 7. V gave up 0 bases and J gave up 7 bases, with 11 bases separating them. CDR3 size: 13 residues. Germline CDR1 is SGDLS and CDR2 is YYNGEE. The material was CD4+ T cells from PBMCs cultured without peptide, obtained before COVID-19 vaccination. The genes are TRBV9 and TRBJ2-7; D is perhaps TRBD2 (6 bases). The receptor's source is a human donor who received a COVID-19 vaccine. CDR3 in DNA: TGTGCCAGCAGCGTAGCGGTAGCGGATGAGCAGTACTTC. Protein product: CASSVAVADEQYF. Filled out from reference TRBV9 and TRBJ2-7, the complete variable domain reads DSGVTQTPKHLITATGQRVTLRCSPRSGDLSVYWYQQSLDQGLQFLIQYYNGEERAKGNILERFSAQQFPDLHSELNLSSLELGDSALYFCASSVAVADEQYFGPGTRLTVT.